Presented here are 30 T cell receptor beta chains from one specimen sequenced in a study of technical replicates of blood from a few donors. TCRdb's table, derived via immunoSEQ multiplex PCR, lists solely in-frame clones and lacks some. The sample records approximately 70,000 clones, roughly 92% being singletons. The sequenced sample consisted of T cells isolated from PBMCs. These TCRs come from a human donor in good health.

This chain connects TRBV6-1 to TRBJ1-1; D is uncertain. The V end was cut by 10 bases, the J end by 0 bases, with 6 bases between. Germline V lookup: CDR1 MNHNS, CDR2 SASEGT. The CDR3 is 11 residues long. In DNA form, the CDR3 reads TGTGCCACGCAGGTGAACACTGAAGCTTTCTTT. Its protein product is CATQVNTEAFF.

J is TRBJ2-3 and V is TRBV15; tentatively, D is TRBD2 (5 bases). V lost 1 base to trimming and J lost 2 bases, with 7 bases between them. The V gene's germline CDR1 is LNHNV and CDR2 YYDKDF (reference sequence). This CDR3 has 14 amino acids. CDR3 protein: CATSRAGSTDTQYF. The CDR3 bases are TGTGCCACCAGCAGAGCGGGGTCCACAGATACGCAGTATTTT.

In its sample, this clone was seen a few times. The chain combines TRBV5-1 with TRBJ1-1; TRBD1 is a possible D gene (6 bases). Trimming pared 3 bases from V and 1 base from J, leaving 10 bases between. The germline V gene has CDR1 SGHRS and CDR2 YFSETQ. The CDR3 covers 14 residues. CDR3 nucleotide sequence: TGCGCCAGCAGCTCGCAGGGGCCGAACACTGAAGCTTTCTTT. This gives the protein CASSSQGPNTEAFF.

The chain uses TRBV5-1 and TRBJ2-2, with 8 bases identical to TRBD2. The CDR3 loop spans 17 amino acids. CDR1 is SGHRS, CDR2 YFSETQ, per germline. Trimming removed 0 bases from V and 2 bases from J; junction bases left unmatched: 6. Here the CDR3 reads CASSLAYSGANTGELFF. CDR3 DNA sequence: TGCGCCAGCAGCTTGGCCTATAGCGGGGCCAACACCGGGGAGCTGTTTTTT.

The chain combines TRBV11-2 with TRBJ2-5; D ambiguous. CDR1 is SGHAT, CDR2 FQNNGV, per germline. This CDR3 spans 11 amino acids. V dropped 5 bases and J dropped 2 bases, with 3 bases sitting between them. DNA of the CDR3: TGTGCCAGCAGCATACAAGAGACCCAGTACTTC. It yields the protein CASSIQETQYF.

This clone was detected a few times. This chain connects TRBV7-9 to TRBJ1-1; D ambiguous. This CDR3 is 12 amino acids long. Looked up from germline, CDR1 is SEHNR and CDR2 is FQNEAQ (reference sequence). The germline V and J ends were trimmed by 10 bases and 0 bases, with 9 bases remaining between them. CDR3 coding DNA: TGTGCCAAAGCTCTCCTGAACACTGAAGCTTTCTTT. Translating gives CAKALLNTEAFF.

The V gene is TRBV27, the J gene TRBJ2-2; 7 bases line up with TRBD1. Germline values: CDR1 MNHEY, CDR2 SMNVEV (reference sequence). V was pared by 5 bases and J by 3 bases, with 6 bases of the junction left unmatched. The CDR3 loop spans 15 amino acids. The CDR3 loop reads CASSDRVYHTGELFF. The CDR3 DNA is TGTGCCAGCAGTGACAGGGTCTATCACACCGGGGAGCTGTTTTTT.

V gene TRBV4-1 combines with J gene TRBJ2-7; 9 nucleotides align to TRBD1. V gave up 4 bases and J gave up 4 bases; unmatched junction bases: 5. The germline V gene has CDR1 MGHRA and CDR2 YSYEKL. This CDR3 contains 14 residues. The DNA for the CDR3 is TGCGCCAGCAGCCCAGGACAGGGGACATACGAGCAGTACTTC. It codes for CASSPGQGTYEQYF.

The chain recombines TRBV27 with TRBJ2-5; 9 bases are a match to TRBD1. This CDR3 is 14 amino acids long. Germline V gene lookup returns CDR1 MNHEY and CDR2 SMNVEV (reference sequence). J lost 5 bases, V lost 4 bases, and 5 bases had no gene match. The CDR3 DNA reads as TGTGCCAGCAGTTCACAGGGGGCTCAGGAGACCCAGTACTTC. Protein sequence: CASSSQGAQETQYF.

V and J are TRBV7-9 and TRBJ2-2; 7 nucleotides agree with TRBD2. Trimming at V came to 1 base and at J to 2 bases, leaving 4 bases not matched to a gene. Germline CDR1 reads SEHNR; CDR2 reads FQNEAQ (reference sequence). The CDR3 covers 16 residues. The CDR3 DNA follows: TGTGCCAGCAGCTTAGGACTAGCAAGAAACACCGGGGAGCTGTTTTTT. It is translated as CASSLGLARNTGELFF.

This clone appeared a few times. This chain uses TRBV5-4 with TRBJ2-1; 12 nucleotides line up with TRBD2. Germline CDR1 and CDR2: SGHNT and YYREEE (reference sequence). The junction had 6 bases not matched to a gene; V was cut back by 4 bases and J by 1 base. This CDR3 has 17 residues. CDR3 coding DNA: TGTGCCAGCAGCGGTGGGACTAGCGGGCGATCCTACAATGAGCAGTTCTTC. Protein product: CASSGGTSGRSYNEQFF.

This clone was detected only once. The rearrangement uses TRBV30 and TRBJ1-1; no clear D. CDR1 GTSNPN and CDR2 SVGIG come from the germline V gene (reference sequence). This CDR3 is 14 amino acids long. Trimming left V 2 bases short and J 1 base short, with 11 bases between. The CDR3 sequence: CAWSYSARNTEAFF. Here the CDR3 DNA reads TGTGCCTGGAGTTATAGTGCAAGGAACACTGAAGCTTTCTTT. The full variable domain, its missing parts supplied by reference TRBV30 and TRBJ1-1, is SQTIHQWPATLVQPVGSPLSLECTVEGTSNPNLYWYRQAAGRGLQLLFYSVGIGQISSEVPQNLSASRPQDRQFILSSKKLLLSDSGFYLCAWSYSARNTEAFFGQGTRLTVV.

CDR3 bases: TGTGCCATCAGCGTCAGGGTTGTCTACGAGCAGTACTTC. Residues: CAISVRVVYEQYF. J is TRBJ2-7 and V is TRBV10-3; tentatively, D is TRBD1 (5 bases). V lost 6 bases to trimming and J lost 3 bases, with 12 bases between them. This CDR3 is built from 13 residues. The V gene's germline CDR1 is ENHRY and CDR2 SYGVKD.

V gene TRBV2 combines with J gene TRBJ1-5; 10 bases agree with TRBD1. Germline CDR1 is SNHLY and CDR2 is FYNNEI. The V and J ends lost 8 bases and 6 bases, in that order; junction bases with no gene match: 13. The CDR3 is made up of 16 amino acids. The CDR3 nucleotides are TGTGCCAGCGAACCCCCGGGACAGGGGATAGGTCAGCCCCAGCATTTT. This sequence encodes CASEPPGQGIGQPQHF.

This clone has more than one count but fewer than ten. V is TRBV6-5 and J is TRBJ2-1; D might be TRBD2 (6 bases). The V and J ends lost 7 bases and 10 bases respectively, with 14 bases between them. This CDR3 region has 12 residues. Germline values: CDR1 MNHEY, CDR2 SVGAGI. CDR3 sequence reads: CASMAGTWEQFF. The CDR3 nucleotides read TGTGCCAGCATGGCGGGGACCTGGGAGCAGTTCTTC.

The chain uses TRBV6-6 and TRBJ1-1, with 9 bases lining up with TRBD1. This CDR3 contains 13 residues. The germline CDR1 and CDR2 sequences are MNHNY and SVGAGI (reference sequence). Losses at the gene ends were 7 bases for V and 6 bases for J; bases not matched to a gene: 6. This CDR3 is CASTQGANSEAFF. The CDR3 DNA reads TGTGCCAGCACACAGGGGGCGAATTCTGAAGCTTTCTTT.

The chain carries TRBV9 and TRBJ2-1; D unresolved. Germline CDR1 SGDLS, CDR2 YYNGEE. V lost 5 bases and J 0 bases, leaving 12 bases between the germline ends. The length of the CDR3 is 15 residues. CDR3 in amino acids: CASSRDPSSYNEQFF. Here the CDR3 DNA reads TGTGCCAGCAGTCGTGACCCTAGCTCCTACAATGAGCAGTTCTTC. Supplemented by reference TRBV9 and TRBJ2-1, the full variable domain reads DSGVTQTPKHLITATGQRVTLRCSPRSGDLSVYWYQQSLDQGLQFLIQYYNGEERAKGNILERFSAQQFPDLHSELNLSSLELGDSALYFCASSRDPSSYNEQFFGPGTRLTVL.

This sequence joins TRBV7-8 and TRBJ1-3, with D tentatively TRBD1 (5 bases). The germline CDR1 and CDR2 sequences are SGHVS and FQNEAQ. V lost 5 bases, J lost 0 bases, and 14 bases lay in between. This CDR3 has 16 amino acids. CDR3 nucleotide sequence: TGTGCCAGCAGCGGAAGGGGAACAGGCTCTGGAAACACCATATATTTT. It translates to CASSGRGTGSGNTIYF.

The rearrangement links TRBV9 to TRBJ1-3, with D perhaps matching TRBD1 (5 bases). V was trimmed by 4 bases and J by 2 bases, leaving 13 bases between them. The CDR3 has 15 amino acids. Looked up from germline, CDR1 is SGDLS and CDR2 is YYNGEE. The CDR3 loop is CASSPRVSPGNTIYF. For the CDR3, the DNA is TGTGCCAGCAGCCCCAGGGTTTCGCCTGGAAACACCATATATTTT.

The J gene is TRBJ1-5, the V gene TRBV28; TRBD1 is a possible D gene (5 bases). The germline CDR1 and CDR2 sequences are MDHEN and SYDVKM. Trimming shortened V by 5 bases and J by 0 bases, and 17 bases separated the two germline ends. CDR3 length: 17 amino acids. The CDR3 region is CASSPLRQLNSNQPQHF. CDR3 DNA sequence: TGTGCCAGCAGTCCCCTTAGACAGTTAAATAGCAATCAGCCCCAGCATTTT.

The CDR3 DNA sequence: TGTGCCAGCAGTGAAATTGATTTTAGGGACAGGGGGATCAATGAGCAGTTCTTC. Amino acids: CASSEIDFRDRGINEQFF. V is TRBV6-1 and J is TRBJ2-1, with 11 nucleotides matching TRBD1. This CDR3 comprises 18 residues. Trimming at V came to 2 bases and at J to 6 bases, leaving 12 bases not matched to a gene. Germline lookup yields CDR1 MNHNS and CDR2 SASEGT.

The rearrangement joins TRBV28 to TRBJ1-1; no firm D call. This CDR3 is built from 12 residues. Germline V gene lookup returns CDR1 MDHEN and CDR2 SYDVKM. V dropped 6 bases and J dropped 5 bases, with 10 bases sitting between them. The CDR3 nucleotides are TGTGCCAGCAGGACCGGGGTAACTGAAGCTTTCTTT. Its translation is CASRTGVTEAFF.

The chain has TRBV9 and TRBJ1-1; 10 nucleotides align to TRBD1. Germline assignment: CDR1 SGDLS and CDR2 YYNGEE. V lost 4 bases to trimming and J lost 11 bases; unmatched junction nucleotides: 11. The CDR3 extends over 14 amino acids. The CDR3 coding sequence is TGTGCCAGCAGCCCGATGACAGGGGGCGCACCTGCTTTCTTT. Protein: CASSPMTGGAPAFF.

The chain employs TRBV9 and TRBJ1-4, with D perhaps matching TRBD1 (5 bases). Germline loops: CDR1 SGDLS, CDR2 YYNGEE. Trimming left V 4 bases short and J 7 bases short, with 14 bases between. This CDR3 has 14 amino acids. The CDR3 spells CASSPSGGFEKLFF. The CDR3 DNA reads as TGTGCCAGCAGCCCCTCGGGGGGTTTTGAAAAACTGTTTTTT. Together with reference TRBV9 and TRBJ1-4, the CDR3 gives the full variable domain: DSGVTQTPKHLITATGQRVTLRCSPRSGDLSVYWYQQSLDQGLQFLIQYYNGEERAKGNILERFSAQQFPDLHSELNLSSLELGDSALYFCASSPSGGFEKLFFGSGTQLSVL.

This clone was recorded once. This chain connects TRBV25-1 to TRBJ2-7, with 8 bases identical to TRBD1. The V gene's germline CDR1 is MGHDK and CDR2 SYGVNS. Losses at the gene ends were 7 bases for V and 6 bases for J; bases not matched to a gene: 5. CDR3 length: 12 amino acids. The CDR3 region is CASMSRGREQYF. The CDR3 DNA is TGTGCCAGCATGTCCAGGGGGCGCGAGCAGTACTTC.

The chain combines TRBV21-1 with TRBJ1-1. TRBV21-1 is listed as a pseudogene. The CDR3 consists of 11 residues. The CDR3: CASSLNTEAFF. For the CDR3, the DNA is TGTGCCAGCAGCCTTAACACTGAAGCTTTCTTT.

This chain joins TRBV5-1 and TRBJ1-4, with 9 bases lining up with TRBD1. The CDR3 has 16 residues. Germline V gene lookup returns CDR1 SGHRS and CDR2 YFSETQ. The V and J ends lost 0 bases and 4 bases, in that order; junction bases with no gene match: 4. The CDR3 bases are TGCGCCAGCAGCTTGGCGAAGACAGGGGGTAATGAAAAACTGTTTTTT. Amino acid sequence: CASSLAKTGGNEKLFF. Full variable domain (remainder filled in from reference TRBV5-1 and TRBJ1-4): KAGVTQTPRYLIKTRGQQVTLSCSPISGHRSVSWYQQTPGQGLQFLFEYFSETQRNKGNFPGRFSGRQFSNSRSEMNVSTLELGDSALYLCASSLAKTGGNEKLFFGSGTQLSVL.

This rearrangement joins TRBV9 to TRBJ2-2; possibly TRBD1 for D (6 bases). Trimming stripped 0 bases from V and 3 bases from J, with 9 bases between. From germline, CDR1 is SGDLS and CDR2 YYNGEE. CDR3 size: 15 residues. CDR3 bases: TGTGCCAGCAGCGTAGACGCAGGGGACACCGGGGAGCTGTTTTTT. Translated, it gives CASSVDAGDTGELFF.

The CDR3 protein is CASSQEDSNPYNEQFF. CDR3 coding DNA: TGTGCCAGCAGCCAAGAAGACTCCAACCCCTACAATGAGCAGTTCTTC. This chain uses TRBV4-2 with TRBJ2-1, with unresolved D. Trimming cost V 0 bases and J 2 bases, with 11 bases left between them. The CDR3 is made up of 16 amino acids. Germline assignment: CDR1 LGHNA and CDR2 YNFKEQ.

The rearrangement links TRBV5-5 to TRBJ2-7; 10 bases map to TRBD2. The CDR3 is made up of 16 amino acids. Unmatched junction bases numbered 12, after V lost 6 bases and J lost 3 bases. Germline loops: CDR1 SGHKS, CDR2 YYEKEE (reference sequence). This CDR3 reads CASTGLRPSGSYEQYF. CDR3 nucleotides: TGTGCCAGCACGGGCCTGAGACCTAGCGGGAGCTACGAGCAGTACTTC.